The sequence of this T cell receptor beta chain was determined in a study of OX40 agonist ivuxolimab in advanced cancers. Germline V CDR1 and CDR2: LNHDA, SQIVND (reference sequence). The CDR3 length is 13 residues. V was pared by 5 bases and J by 4 bases, with 6 bases between. Assay: immunoSEQ multiplex PCR; the TCRdb copy retains only in-frame clones and omits some. The sample lists about 62,000 clones, 70% to 85% occurring once. Sample: CD4+ or CD8+ T cells sorted from blood, taken in a trial of the OX40 agonist ivuxolimab. The chain employs TRBV19 and TRBJ2-6; D remains ambiguous. The source of this sequence is an adult with an advanced solid tumor such as melanoma, head and neck, liver or kidney cancer. CDR3 in amino acids: CASSRSGANVLTF. The CDR3 bases are TGTGCCAGTAGTCGTTCGGGGGCCAACGTCCTGACTTTC.